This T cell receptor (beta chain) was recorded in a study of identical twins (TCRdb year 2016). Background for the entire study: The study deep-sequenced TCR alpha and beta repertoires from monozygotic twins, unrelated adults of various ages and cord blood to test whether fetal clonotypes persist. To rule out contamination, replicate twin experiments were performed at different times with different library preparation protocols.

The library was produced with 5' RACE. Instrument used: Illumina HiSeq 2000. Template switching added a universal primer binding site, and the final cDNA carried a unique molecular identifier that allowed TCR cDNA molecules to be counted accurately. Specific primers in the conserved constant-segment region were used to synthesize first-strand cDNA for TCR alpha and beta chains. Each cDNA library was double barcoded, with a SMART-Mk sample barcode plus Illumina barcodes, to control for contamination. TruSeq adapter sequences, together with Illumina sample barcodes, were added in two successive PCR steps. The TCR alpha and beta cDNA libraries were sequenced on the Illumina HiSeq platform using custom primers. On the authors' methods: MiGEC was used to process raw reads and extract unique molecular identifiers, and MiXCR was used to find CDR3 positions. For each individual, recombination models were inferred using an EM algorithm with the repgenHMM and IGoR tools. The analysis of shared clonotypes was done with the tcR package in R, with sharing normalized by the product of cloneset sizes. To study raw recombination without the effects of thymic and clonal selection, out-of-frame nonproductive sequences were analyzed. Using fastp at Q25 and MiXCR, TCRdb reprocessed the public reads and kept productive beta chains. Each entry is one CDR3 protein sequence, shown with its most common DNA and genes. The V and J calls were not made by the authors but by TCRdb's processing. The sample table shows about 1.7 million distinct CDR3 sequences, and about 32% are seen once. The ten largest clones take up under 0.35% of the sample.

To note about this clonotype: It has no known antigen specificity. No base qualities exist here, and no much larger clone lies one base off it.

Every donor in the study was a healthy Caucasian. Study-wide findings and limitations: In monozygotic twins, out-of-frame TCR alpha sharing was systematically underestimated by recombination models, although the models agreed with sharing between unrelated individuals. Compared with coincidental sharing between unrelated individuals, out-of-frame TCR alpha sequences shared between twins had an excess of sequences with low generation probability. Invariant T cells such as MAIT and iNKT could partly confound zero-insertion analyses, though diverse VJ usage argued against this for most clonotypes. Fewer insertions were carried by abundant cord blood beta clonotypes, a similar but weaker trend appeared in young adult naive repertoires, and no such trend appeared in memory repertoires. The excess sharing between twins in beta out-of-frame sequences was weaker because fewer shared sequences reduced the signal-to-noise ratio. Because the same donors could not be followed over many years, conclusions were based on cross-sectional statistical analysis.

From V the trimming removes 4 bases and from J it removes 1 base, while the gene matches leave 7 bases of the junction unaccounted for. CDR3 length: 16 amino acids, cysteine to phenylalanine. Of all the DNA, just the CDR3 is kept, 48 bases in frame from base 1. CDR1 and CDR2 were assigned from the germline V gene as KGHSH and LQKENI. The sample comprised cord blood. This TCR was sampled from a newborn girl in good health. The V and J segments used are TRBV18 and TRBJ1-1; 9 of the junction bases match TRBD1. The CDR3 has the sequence CASSHRTGAGNTEAFF. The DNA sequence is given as TGTGCCAGCTCACACCGGACAGGGGCCGGGAACACTGAAGCTTTCTTT. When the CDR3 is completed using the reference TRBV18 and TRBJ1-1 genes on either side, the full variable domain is NAGVMQNPRHLVRRRGQEARLRCSPMKGHSHVYWYRQLPEEGLKFMVYLQKENIIDESGMPKERFSAEFPKEGPSILRIQQVVRGDSAAYFCASSHRTGAGNTEAFFGQGTRLTVV.